These 12 T cell receptor beta chains originate from one sample sequenced in a study of blood T cells in healthy people across ages. Together with a sample-barcoded 5' primer, a J-beta primer mix was included in a second PCR lasting about 7 to 11 cycles. TCRdb passed the 5' RACE reads through MiXCR, listing each CDR3 protein once. The sample lists some 900,000 distinct CDR3 sequences; around 30% were seen once. The specimen was blood. These receptors originate from a woman aged 80 or over in good health.

Notes on this clonotype: A much more abundant neighbour one base away suggests this may be a read error. The chain has TRBV18 and TRBJ1-2; weak D call: TRBD1 (6 bases). CDR3 length: 13 residues. Germline CDR1 KGHSH, CDR2 LQKENI. The V end was cut by 10 bases, the J end by 8 bases, with 20 bases between. CDR3 protein: CAIPCLRGEGYTF. The CDR3 DNA reads TGTGCCATCCCCTGCCTCAGGGGCGAGGGCTACACCTTC.

This clonotype was detected many times. This rearrangement joins TRBV6-2 or TRBV6-3 to TRBJ1-2; D remains ambiguous. The CDR3 contains 14 residues. V lost 4 bases to trimming and J lost 2 bases, with 11 bases between them. CDR1 and CDR2 from the germline V gene are MNHEY and SVGEGT. The CDR3 sequence is CASSLPRANYGYTF. In DNA, the CDR3 is TGTGCCAGCAGTTTACCGAGGGCGAACTATGGCTACACCTTC.

The chain is built from TRBV12-3 or TRBV12-4 and TRBJ1-1, with unresolved D. Trimming took 7 bases from V and 3 from J, leaving 12 bases between them. The CDR3 length is 13 residues. CDR3 loop: CASTYQVYTEAFF. For the CDR3, the DNA is TGTGCCAGCACCTACCAGGTGTACACTGAAGCTTTCTTT.

The table lists this clonotype with many counts. The chain links TRBV3-1 to TRBJ2-5, with TRBD2 matching 11 bases. The CDR3 runs 15 residues. Germline loops: CDR1 LGHDT, CDR2 YNNKEL (reference sequence). Trimming removed 6 bases from V and 4 bases from J; junction bases left unmatched: 7. This CDR3 reads CASSRLAGRGETQYF. For the CDR3, the DNA is TGTGCCAGCAGTCGACTAGCGGGGAGAGGAGAGACCCAGTACTTC.

At least ten counts were recorded for this clonotype. The chain links TRBV2 to TRBJ2-3; TRBD1 matches at 7 bases. The length of the CDR3 is 15 residues. V was clipped by 4 bases and J by 8 bases; unmatched bases: 12. Germline V gene lookup returns CDR1 SNHLY and CDR2 FYNNEI. CDR3 DNA sequence: TGTGCCAGCAGTGGGGGACAGCTACCCCCACTTACGCAGTATTTT. It yields the protein CASSGGQLPPLTQYF.

This clonotype was found many times. The genes are TRBV6-2 or TRBV6-3 and TRBJ2-5; 8 nucleotides line up with TRBD2. Germline V lookup: CDR1 MNHEY, CDR2 SVGEGT. The CDR3 is made up of 13 amino acids. V trimming: 7 bases; J trimming: 7 bases; junction bases outside the gene matches: 8. CDR3 DNA: TGTGCCAGCACCGCCGGGACTAGAGGGACCCAGTACTTC. Its protein is CASTAGTRGTQYF.

This rearrangement joins TRBV7-9 to TRBJ2-5, with D perhaps matching TRBD2 (6 bases). The CDR3 length is 14 residues. The germline gives CDR1 SEHNR, CDR2 FQNEAQ (reference sequence). V was shortened by 7 bases and J by 4 bases, with 16 bases between the two germline ends. CDR3 protein: CASTSSGRGETQYF. In DNA form, the CDR3 reads TGTGCCAGCACCTCCTCCGGGCGGGGAGAGACCCAGTACTTC.

This clonotype occurred a few times. J is TRBJ1-4 and V is TRBV14; D might be TRBD1 (5 bases). The V gene lost 3 bases and the J gene lost 10 bases, with 15 bases spanning the gap. Germline CDR1 reads SGHDN; CDR2 reads FVKESK. The CDR3 runs 14 residues. This CDR3 reads CASSQGPSGGKLFF. The CDR3 coding sequence is TGTGCCAGCAGCCAGGGGCCATCTGGGGGAAAACTGTTTTTT.

The sample holds a few counts of this clonotype. Just one base apart from a much larger clone, this may be a read error. V is TRBV6-2 or TRBV6-3 and J is TRBJ2-5; D gene unclear. The tail of the sequence fits TRBJ2-7 better, so the J call may be wrong. The CDR3 loop spans 13 amino acids. The germline gives CDR1 MNHEY, CDR2 SVGEGT. The CDR3 region has the DNA TGTGCCAGCAGTTACGCGGTCTCCGGCGAGCAGTACTTC. It codes for CASSYAVSGEQYF.

This clonotype was recorded many times. With a much larger clone just one base away, this may be a read error. V is TRBV10-3 and J is TRBJ2-5; 11 nucleotides agree with TRBD1. V lost 6 bases to trimming and J lost 11 bases; unmatched junction nucleotides: 11. The CDR3 totals 14 residues. CDR1 is ENHRY and CDR2 is SYGVKD in the germline V gene. The CDR3: CAISSGTGGNEQYF. In DNA, the CDR3 is TGTGCCATCAGCTCTGGGACAGGGGGAAATGAGCAGTACTTC.

Notes on this clonotype: A read error is possible here, since a much larger clone lies one base away. V gene TRBV7-2 combines with J gene TRBJ2-3, with D perhaps being TRBD1 or TRBD2 (6 bases each). This CDR3 has 16 residues. Looked up from germline, CDR1 is SGHTA and CDR2 is FQGNSA. Here the CDR3 reads CAGSPQRGASTDTQYF. CDR3 nucleotides: TGTGCCGGCAGCCCCCAGAGGGGGGCCAGCACAGATACGCAGTATTTT. The whole variable domain, filled in from reference TRBV7-2 and TRBJ2-3, reads GAGVSQSPSNKVTEKGKDVELRCDPISGHTALYWYRQSLGQGLEFLIYFQGNSAPDKSGLPSDRFSAERTGGSVSTLTIQRTQQEDSAVYLCAGSPQRGASTDTQYFGPGTRLTVL.

This clonotype has at least ten counts. V and J are TRBV5-1 and TRBJ2-1; 10 bases align to TRBD1. The germline V gene has CDR1 SGHRS and CDR2 YFSETQ. V lost 4 bases, J lost 8 bases, and 6 bases stayed unmatched. This CDR3 has 14 amino acids. The chain's CDR3 is CASSLGTGVHEQFF. CDR3 nucleotides: TGCGCCAGCAGCCTGGGGACAGGGGTCCATGAGCAGTTCTTC. Together with reference TRBV5-1 and TRBJ2-1, the CDR3 gives the full variable domain: KAGVTQTPRYLIKTRGQQVTLSCSPISGHRSVSWYQQTPGQGLQFLFEYFSETQRNKGNFPGRFSGRQFSNSRSEMNVSTLELGDSALYLCASSLGTGVHEQFFGPGTRLTVL.